The clone carrying this T cell receptor beta chain has only one observation. The data originate from a study of cytomegalovirus exposure and HLA in healthy donors. PCR used 60 Vbeta primers and 13 Jbeta primers. The table came from immunoSEQ multiplex PCR; TCRdb's copy has only in-frame clones and leaves some out. The data show about 160,000 clones, with around four fifths seen just once and approximately 1.3% held by the top ten. Germline trimming cut 0 bases from V and 7 bases from J; bases unmatched to any gene: 7. CDR1 SGDLS and CDR2 YYNGEE come from the germline V gene. The CDR3 covers 15 residues.

The receptor's source is a man aged 25 to 40 in good health and CMV-seronegative. This chain links TRBV9 with TRBJ2-7; 10 bases align to TRBD2. The sample was PBMCs. The CDR3 region is CASSVAASGSGEQYF. CDR3 nucleotides: TGTGCCAGCAGCGTAGCGGCTAGCGGGAGCGGAGAGCAGTACTTC.